The 32 T cell receptor beta chains below were found in one sample sequenced in a study of beta chain features in type 1 diabetes. Their antigen targets remain unknown. As every portion of the isolated RNA was reverse transcribed, the sequencing read expressed TCRB transcripts. Produced via immunoSEQ multiplex PCR; TCRdb's table is partial and in-frame only. The sample includes over 25,000 clones, 56% of them seen just once. Study conclusions and caveats: For Type 1 diabetes patients, all four CD4+ subsets carried TCRB CDR3s that were moderately but significantly shorter.

The sample comprised Tregs from blood. The origin of the receptors is a woman younger than 30 with type 1 diabetes.

This clone was seen more than once but under ten times. The chain employs TRBV7-9 and TRBJ1-5; 7 positions match TRBD1. CDR3 size: 16 residues. Trimming removed 5 bases from V and 9 bases from J; junction bases left unmatched: 16. Germline values: CDR1 SEHNR, CDR2 FQNEAQ (reference sequence). CDR3 coding DNA: TGTGCCAGCAGCCCCGGCCGAGGGACAGACATTTCGCCCCAGCATTTT. The encoded protein is CASSPGRGTDISPQHF.

This clone was found a few times. This sequence joins TRBV10-1 and TRBJ2-3, with D uncertain. Looked up from germline, CDR1 is WNHNN and CDR2 is SYGVQD (reference sequence). V lost 4 bases and J lost 3, with 11 bases in between. The CDR3 totals 14 residues. The CDR3 DNA reads TGCGCCAGCAGTGTTAACTACGCTACAGATACGCAGTATTTT. Protein product: CASSVNYATDTQYF.

The table lists this clone with a few counts. V and J are TRBV27 and TRBJ2-1, with 7 bases fitting TRBD1. Germline V gene data show CDR1 as MNHEY and CDR2 as SMNVEV (reference sequence). This CDR3 spans 13 amino acids. The V gene end was trimmed by 6 bases and the J gene end by 9 bases; junction bases not matched to a gene: 8. As DNA, the CDR3 is TGTGCCAGCAGCCGTACCGACAGGGCTGAGCAGTTCTTC. Its protein is CASSRTDRAEQFF.

The genes are TRBV29-1 and TRBJ1-2; 9 nucleotides align to TRBD1. J was trimmed by 4 bases and V by 6 bases; bases with no gene match: 9. Germline CDR1 is SQVTM and CDR2 is ANQGSEA. The CDR3 is made up of 14 amino acids. The CDR3 DNA reads TGCAGCGTACAACCCGGGACAGGGAGCTATGGCTACACCTTC. Its translation is CSVQPGTGSYGYTF.

The V gene is TRBV19, the J gene TRBJ2-1; 8 nucleotides align to TRBD2. After removal of 0 bases from V and 8 bases from J, the junction contained 6 bases not matched to a gene. CDR3 length equals 15 residues. Germline CDR1 is LNHDA and CDR2 is SQIVND (reference sequence). The CDR3 nucleotides are TGTGCCAGTAGTATAGATTTCCGGGGGGGATATGAGCAGTTCTTC. It yields the protein CASSIDFRGGYEQFF.

The chain is built from TRBV19 and TRBJ1-5; D remains ambiguous. The CDR3 loop spans 13 amino acids. Trimming cost V 0 bases and J 6 bases, with 6 bases left between them. Germline V lookup: CDR1 LNHDA, CDR2 SQIVND (reference sequence). This chain's CDR3 is CASSIDISQPQHF. CDR3 nucleotide sequence: TGTGCCAGTAGTATAGATATCAGTCAGCCCCAGCATTTT.

The chain joins TRBV10-2 to TRBJ2-7, with D perhaps TRBD1 (6 bases). The CDR3 is 14 residues long. Trimming cost V 6 bases and J 3 bases, with 15 bases left between them. The V gene's germline CDR1 is WSHSY and CDR2 SAAADI. The CDR3 region has the DNA TGCGCCAGCAGCCGGGACAACGCGGGCTACGAGCAGTACTTC. It codes for CASSRDNAGYEQYF.

The chain carries TRBV6-5 and TRBJ2-1, with D possibly being TRBD1 (5 bases). The CDR3 has 13 amino acids. V was clipped by 10 bases and J by 7 bases, with 17 bases between them. CDR1 and CDR2 from the germline V gene are MNHEY and SVGAGI. The CDR3 DNA reads TGTGCCACCAATCAGGGTGGGCGGAATGAGCAGTTCTTC. It encodes CATNQGGRNEQFF.

V usage is TRBV7-8 and J usage is TRBJ2-7; a possible D gene is TRBD2 (5 bases). This CDR3 region has 12 residues. Looked up from germline, CDR1 is SGHVS and CDR2 is FQNEAQ. The V gene lost 3 bases and the J gene lost 9 bases, with 12 bases spanning the gap. CDR3 nucleotides: TGTGCCAGCAGCTTTCGATCCGCGGGGCAGTACTTC. Residues: CASSFRSAGQYF.

The chain carries TRBV28 and TRBJ2-5; 11 bases are shared with TRBD1. Trimming removed 5 bases from V and 2 bases from J; junction bases left unmatched: 4. Looked up from germline, CDR1 is MDHEN and CDR2 is SYDVKM. The CDR3 contains 15 residues. In nucleotides, the CDR3 is TGTGCCAGCAGTGGGGGGACAGGGGGACAAGAGACCCAGTACTTC. Translating gives CASSGGTGGQETQYF.

With regard to this clone: As the CDR3 is not closed by the conserved phenylalanine or tryptophan, this likely results from a read error. The DNA is omitted, as the CDR3 cannot be located on it reliably, and the CDR3 follows TCRdb's listing. V and J are TRBV15 and TRBJ1-2; the table's D call, TRBD1, has no DNA check behind it. 9 amino acids form the CDR3, both terminal residues included. The germline CDR1 and CDR2 sequences are LNHNV and YYDKDF (reference sequence). The CDR3 region is CATSRGGDL.

The V call is TRBV7-9, the J call TRBJ2-3, with 10 bases aligning to TRBD2. The germline gives CDR1 SEHNR, CDR2 FQNEAQ (reference sequence). V lost 6 bases and J lost 1; bases outside the gene matches: 7. The CDR3 is 16 amino acids. CDR3 bases: TGTGCCAGCAGTTTACTAGCGGGACTCGGCACAGATACGCAGTATTTT. Translated, it gives CASSLLAGLGTDTQYF. Supplemented by reference TRBV7-9 and TRBJ2-3, the full variable domain reads DTGVSQNPRHKITKRGQNVTFRCDPISEHNRLYWYRQTLGQGPEFLTYFQNEAQLEKSRLLSDRFSAERPKGSFSTLEIQRTEQGDSAMYLCASSLLAGLGTDTQYFGPGTRLTVL.

By sample share, this clone is medium-sized. The chain is built from TRBV28 and TRBJ2-5, with 8 nucleotides matching TRBD1. The junction had 6 bases not matched to a gene; V was cut back by 4 bases and J by 5 bases. Germline CDR1 is MDHEN and CDR2 is SYDVKM. The CDR3 runs 14 residues. The CDR3 loop reads CASSWQGARETQYF. The CDR3 nucleotides read TGTGCCAGCAGTTGGCAGGGGGCACGGGAGACCCAGTACTTC.

The rearrangement links TRBV7-2 to TRBJ2-7, with 9 nucleotides matching TRBD1. J lost 4 bases, V lost 4 bases, and 8 bases had no gene match. The CDR3 length is 15 residues. Germline CDR1 is SGHTA and CDR2 is FQGNSA. The CDR3 DNA sequence: TGTGCCAGCAGCTCGTACAGGGGGCGCGGGTACGAGCAGTACTTC. Its translation is CASSSYRGRGYEQYF. The variable domain in full, completed from reference TRBV7-2 and TRBJ2-7, reads GAGVSQSPSNKVTEKGKDVELRCDPISGHTALYWYRQSLGQGLEFLIYFQGNSAPDKSGLPSDRFSAERTGGSVSTLTIQRTQQEDSAVYLCASSSYRGRGYEQYFGPGTRLTVT.

The chain carries TRBV28 and TRBJ1-1, with D unclear. Germline CDR1 MDHEN, CDR2 SYDVKM. V dropped 6 bases and J dropped 5 bases, with 19 bases sitting between them. The CDR3 loop spans 15 amino acids. CDR3 in DNA: TGTGCCAGCAGGCCATCAATGGGAACGGGAACTGAAGCTTTCTTT. Amino acid sequence: CASRPSMGTGTEAFF. The variable domain in full, completed from reference TRBV28 and TRBJ1-1, reads DVKVTQSSRYLVKRTGEKVFLECVQDMDHENMFWYRQDPGLGLRLIYFSYDVKMKEKGDIPEGYSVSREKKERFSLILESASTNQTSMYLCASRPSMGTGTEAFFGQGTRLTVV.

J is TRBJ2-1 and V is TRBV4-3; D possibly corresponds to TRBD2 (7 bases). V dropped 1 base and J dropped 6 bases, with 28 bases sitting between them. The CDR3 consists of 20 residues. The germline V gene has CDR1 LGHNA and CDR2 YSLEER. The CDR3: CASSQGVNTRGGVGFNEQFF. CDR3 DNA: TGCGCCAGCAGCCAAGGCGTTAATACTAGGGGGGGCGTAGGATTCAATGAGCAGTTCTTC.

The V call is TRBV6-1, the J call TRBJ2-3; D is undetermined. This CDR3 is built from 15 residues. Trimming cost V 4 bases and J 0 bases, with 11 bases left between them. The germline V gene encodes CDR1 MNHNS and CDR2 SASEGT. CDR3 bases: TGTGCCAGCAGTGGCCGGCCGACTAGCACAGATACGCAGTATTTT. It specifies CASSGRPTSTDTQYF.

The rearrangement uses TRBV5-4 and TRBJ1-2; TRBD1 is a possible D gene (5 bases). The V and J ends lost 1 base and 4 bases respectively, with 14 bases between them. The germline CDR1 and CDR2 sequences are SGHNT and YYREEE (reference sequence). The CDR3 length is 15 residues. The CDR3 DNA reads as TGTGCCAGCAGCTTGAATTCACGGGGGGTCTATGGCTACACCTTC. It specifies CASSLNSRGVYGYTF. Complete variable domain (other parts from reference TRBV5-4 and TRBJ1-2): ETGVTQSPTHLIKTRGQQVTLRCSSQSGHNTVSWYQQALGQGPQFIFQYYREEENGRGNFPPRFSGLQFPNYSSELNVNALELDDSALYLCASSLNSRGVYGYTFGSGTRLTVV.

V is TRBV5-1 and J is TRBJ2-2; 14 bases fit TRBD2. Germline lookup yields CDR1 SGHRS and CDR2 YFSETQ. Trimming cost V 4 bases and J 4 bases; bases outside gene matches: 3. The CDR3 totals 16 residues. CDR3 protein: CASSQGLAGATGELFF. The CDR3 DNA sequence: TGCGCCAGCAGCCAGGGACTAGCGGGGGCCACCGGGGAGCTGTTTTTT.

This clone was seen more than once but under ten times. The chain is built from TRBV10-3 and TRBJ2-7, with D perhaps matching TRBD2 (6 bases). With 10 bases removed from V and 1 base from J, the gap between germline ends came to 17 bases. There are 14 residues in the CDR3. CDR1 and CDR2 (germline): ENHRY, SYGVKD. The CDR3 region has the DNA TGTGCCACCCTAGACCCCGGGACTTCCTACGAGCAGTACGTC. Amino acid sequence: CATLDPGTSYEQYV.

This clone turned up a few times. The V call is TRBV5-1, the J call TRBJ1-1; D is uncertain. V dropped 4 bases and J dropped 6 bases, with 16 bases sitting between them. CDR3 size: 14 residues. The germline V gene has CDR1 SGHRS and CDR2 YFSETQ. The CDR3: CASSPAGGVSEAFF. In DNA form, the CDR3 reads TGCGCCAGCAGCCCCGCGGGTGGGGTCTCTGAAGCTTTCTTT.

The sample holds a few counts of this clone. The rearrangement links TRBV18 to TRBJ2-7; TRBD2 matches at 10 bases. The CDR3 contains 16 residues. CDR1 KGHSH and CDR2 LQKENI come from the germline V gene. J was trimmed by 6 bases and V by 1 base; bases with no gene match: 9. The CDR3 DNA reads as TGTGCCAGCTCACCACGTTCGCTAGCGGGAGCACCCGAGCAGTACTTC. The encoded protein is CASSPRSLAGAPEQYF.

The rearrangement links TRBV28 to TRBJ1-1, with unresolved D. The CDR3 has 13 amino acids. Trimming stripped 4 bases from V and 1 base from J, with 7 bases between. The germline CDR1 and CDR2 sequences are MDHEN and SYDVKM. The CDR3, as DNA: TGTGCCAGCAGTTCCACCGGGAACACTGAAGCTTTCTTT. This sequence encodes CASSSTGNTEAFF.

V is TRBV18 and J is TRBJ1-4, with a weak D call TRBD1 (5 bases). Trimming took off 6 bases at V and 8 bases at J, with 16 bases between the two ends. The CDR3 consists of 14 residues. Germline V gene sequence: CDR1 KGHSH, CDR2 LQKENI. This CDR3 reads CASSQRGRDEKLFF. CDR3 coding DNA: TGTGCCAGCTCCCAGCGGGGGAGGGACGAAAAACTGTTTTTT. Drawing the rest from reference TRBV18 and TRBJ1-4, the complete variable domain is NAGVMQNPRHLVRRRGQEARLRCSPMKGHSHVYWYRQLPEEGLKFMVYLQKENIIDESGMPKERFSAEFPKEGPSILRIQQVVRGDSAAYFCASSQRGRDEKLFFGSGTQLSVL.

V gene TRBV6-5 combines with J gene TRBJ2-3, with TRBD1 matching 8 bases. The ends lost 6 bases at V and 1 base at J; junction bases unmatched: 3. Germline V gene lookup returns CDR1 MNHEY and CDR2 SVGAGI. The CDR3 covers 14 residues. CDR3 sequence (DNA): TGTGCCAGCAGCGGACAGGGTGGCACAGATACGCAGTATTTT. This sequence encodes CASSGQGGTDTQYF.

The chain has TRBV7-9 and TRBJ1-2; a possible D gene is TRBD1 (6 bases). CDR3 length equals 16 residues. Trimming cost V 8 bases and J 0 bases, with 19 bases left between them. Germline V lookup: CDR1 SEHNR, CDR2 FQNEAQ (reference sequence). CDR3: CASGPAGAQANYGYTF. CDR3 sequence (DNA): TGTGCCAGCGGCCCCGCGGGGGCCCAAGCTAACTATGGCTACACCTTC.

This chain joins TRBV11-2 and TRBJ2-7; possible D gene TRBD1, 5 bases. Germline-derived CDR1 and CDR2 are SGHAT and FQNNGV. The CDR3 runs 14 residues. The V gene lost 0 bases and the J gene lost 2 bases, with 8 bases spanning the gap. The CDR3: CASSLDQGPYEQYF. The CDR3 DNA reads TGTGCCAGCAGCTTAGATCAGGGCCCCTACGAGCAGTACTTC. The variable domain in full, completed from reference TRBV11-2 and TRBJ2-7, reads EAGVAQSPRYKIIEKRQSVAFWCNPISGHATLYWYQQILGQGPKLLIQFQNNGVVDDSQLPKDRFSAERLKGVDSTLKIQPAKLEDSAVYLCASSLDQGPYEQYFGPGTRLTVT.

The sample holds a few counts of this clone. J is TRBJ1-1 and V is TRBV27; TRBD1 might be the D (6 bases). Trimming pared 3 bases from V and 4 bases from J, leaving 9 bases between. Germline V CDR1 and CDR2: MNHEY, SMNVEV (reference sequence). The CDR3 length is 13 residues. The CDR3 reads CASSFQGSTEAFF. The DNA of the CDR3 is TGTGCCAGCAGTTTTCAGGGGAGCACTGAAGCTTTCTTT.

The chain links TRBV7-8 to TRBJ1-5, with TRBD1 matching 7 bases. Per germline, CDR1 SGHVS and CDR2 FQNEAQ. This CDR3 has 16 amino acids. J lost 4 bases, V lost 4 bases, and 10 bases had no gene match. CDR3: CASSSRSDRMNQPQHF. As DNA, the CDR3 is TGTGCCAGCAGCTCGAGATCGGACAGGATGAATCAGCCCCAGCATTTT.

The rearrangement uses TRBV10-1 and TRBJ2-2, with 10 bases identical to TRBD1. With V trimmed by 5 bases and J by 5 bases, 2 bases remained unmatched. Germline V lookup: CDR1 WNHNN, CDR2 SYGVQD (reference sequence). This CDR3 region has 14 residues. The CDR3 region is CASSRGQGTGELFF. The DNA of the CDR3 is TGCGCCAGCAGTCGGGGACAGGGGACCGGGGAGCTGTTTTTT.

This clone is a singleton in its sample. The DNA is omitted, as the CDR3 cannot be located on it reliably, and the CDR3 follows TCRdb's listing. The chain combines TRBV7-2 with TRBJ2-1; the table's TRBD1 call for D was not verified on the DNA. Looked up from germline, CDR1 is SGHTA and CDR2 is FQGNSA. The CDR3 numbers 11 amino acids, ends counted. CDR3 sequence: CASSFGTGIFF.

In DNA, the CDR3 is TGCGCCAGCAGCCAAGATAGAGTACAGCACTATGGCTACACCTTC. It yields the protein CASSQDRVQHYGYTF. The chain links TRBV4-1 to TRBJ1-2; D remains ambiguous. Trimming took off 0 bases at V and 3 bases at J, with 11 bases between the two ends. This CDR3 spans 15 amino acids. Germline V lookup: CDR1 MGHRA, CDR2 YSYEKL.